These T cell receptor beta chains were read from a single sample in a study of OX40 agonist ivuxolimab in advanced cancers. Sequencing was performed with immunoSEQ multiplex PCR; in TCRdb, only in-frame clones are kept and a portion is missing. The data show 57,000 or so clones, less than 90% seen once. Here the sequenced sample was CD4+ or CD8+ T cells sorted from blood, taken in a trial of the OX40 agonist ivuxolimab. The origin of the receptors is an adult with an advanced solid tumor such as melanoma, head and neck, liver or kidney cancer. CDR3s leave out the opening cysteine and the closing phenylalanine or tryptophan. Fields, in order: D gene, V gene, CDR3 protein. A D gene is named only where the DNA matches it firmly.

>TRBD2|TRBV18
ASSQTSGGSTGELF
>TRBD2|TRBV20-1
SAELADQF
>TRBD2|TRBV5-4
ASRIAGASYNEQF
>NA|TRBV5-1
ASRTKNTEAF
>NA|TRBV4-3
ASSQDSHLGYT
>TRBD2|TRBV5-1
ASSPLAANYNEQF
>NA|TRBV5-1
ASSWGQNTEAF
>NA|TRBV4-1
ASSRWRKETQY
>TRBD1|TRBV29-1
SVDTGQGYEQY
>NA|TRBV27
ASSHSIGTQY
>NA|TRBV19
ASSIPSSGIGNTDTQY
>TRBD1|TRBV5-1
ASGAGTEGTGELF
>TRBD1|TRBV30
AWSGTGEGHEQY
>NA|TRBV6-5
AARGRAGVYNEQF
>NA|TRBV7-6
ASSYEDRGYEQY
>NA|TRBV14
ASSLLIETAEAF
>TRBD1|TRBV7-2
ASSPDRDYGYT
>NA|TRBV5-1
ASRQGWTLYEQY
>NA|TRBV7-2
ASSLVAVQIRVNEQF
>NA|TRBV15
ATSRDPGRGDGYT
>NA|TRBV5-6
ASSQESAGRSGQY
>NA|TRBV28
ASSYGGGNTNYGYT
>NA|TRBV4-2
ASSQDLGGTANQPQH
>NA|TRBV7-2
ASSLEPGLGDYGYT
>TRBD2|TRBV6-5
ASSLSSGRGETQY
>TRBD2|TRBV11-2
ASSPGTSTQY
>NA|TRBV7-3
ASSLGYADTQY
>NA|TRBV28
ATVPTTKSSYEQY
>NA|TRBV6-6
AGTSSSNEKLF
>NA|TRBV18
ASSPAGTPSGEQY
>NA|TRBV27
ASSLYGGGGTKGNQPQH
>NA|TRBV4-1
ASSQDVTGNQPQH
>NA|TRBV6-4
ASSGSEGETQY
>NA|TRBV7-8
ASSLASGLSNQPQH
>NA|TRBV25-1
ASSAGSSGYT
>TRBD2|TRBV5-4
ASSYPLGGGASPEQF
>TRBD2|TRBV5-1
ASSMGLAGEGEQF
>NA|TRBV4-2
ASSQEGNRMNTEAF
>NA|TRBV4-1
ASSQTQDPGGYGYT
>NA|TRBV28
ASILIGGATLTEAF
>NA|TRBV28
ASSQQVTYEQY
>TRBD2|TRBV15
ATSRGLDGGIGTQY
>NA|TRBV5-1
ASSPGTAQETQY
>TRBD1|TRBV18
ASSPDRASYEQY
>NA|TRBV28
ASSEGPLNQPQH